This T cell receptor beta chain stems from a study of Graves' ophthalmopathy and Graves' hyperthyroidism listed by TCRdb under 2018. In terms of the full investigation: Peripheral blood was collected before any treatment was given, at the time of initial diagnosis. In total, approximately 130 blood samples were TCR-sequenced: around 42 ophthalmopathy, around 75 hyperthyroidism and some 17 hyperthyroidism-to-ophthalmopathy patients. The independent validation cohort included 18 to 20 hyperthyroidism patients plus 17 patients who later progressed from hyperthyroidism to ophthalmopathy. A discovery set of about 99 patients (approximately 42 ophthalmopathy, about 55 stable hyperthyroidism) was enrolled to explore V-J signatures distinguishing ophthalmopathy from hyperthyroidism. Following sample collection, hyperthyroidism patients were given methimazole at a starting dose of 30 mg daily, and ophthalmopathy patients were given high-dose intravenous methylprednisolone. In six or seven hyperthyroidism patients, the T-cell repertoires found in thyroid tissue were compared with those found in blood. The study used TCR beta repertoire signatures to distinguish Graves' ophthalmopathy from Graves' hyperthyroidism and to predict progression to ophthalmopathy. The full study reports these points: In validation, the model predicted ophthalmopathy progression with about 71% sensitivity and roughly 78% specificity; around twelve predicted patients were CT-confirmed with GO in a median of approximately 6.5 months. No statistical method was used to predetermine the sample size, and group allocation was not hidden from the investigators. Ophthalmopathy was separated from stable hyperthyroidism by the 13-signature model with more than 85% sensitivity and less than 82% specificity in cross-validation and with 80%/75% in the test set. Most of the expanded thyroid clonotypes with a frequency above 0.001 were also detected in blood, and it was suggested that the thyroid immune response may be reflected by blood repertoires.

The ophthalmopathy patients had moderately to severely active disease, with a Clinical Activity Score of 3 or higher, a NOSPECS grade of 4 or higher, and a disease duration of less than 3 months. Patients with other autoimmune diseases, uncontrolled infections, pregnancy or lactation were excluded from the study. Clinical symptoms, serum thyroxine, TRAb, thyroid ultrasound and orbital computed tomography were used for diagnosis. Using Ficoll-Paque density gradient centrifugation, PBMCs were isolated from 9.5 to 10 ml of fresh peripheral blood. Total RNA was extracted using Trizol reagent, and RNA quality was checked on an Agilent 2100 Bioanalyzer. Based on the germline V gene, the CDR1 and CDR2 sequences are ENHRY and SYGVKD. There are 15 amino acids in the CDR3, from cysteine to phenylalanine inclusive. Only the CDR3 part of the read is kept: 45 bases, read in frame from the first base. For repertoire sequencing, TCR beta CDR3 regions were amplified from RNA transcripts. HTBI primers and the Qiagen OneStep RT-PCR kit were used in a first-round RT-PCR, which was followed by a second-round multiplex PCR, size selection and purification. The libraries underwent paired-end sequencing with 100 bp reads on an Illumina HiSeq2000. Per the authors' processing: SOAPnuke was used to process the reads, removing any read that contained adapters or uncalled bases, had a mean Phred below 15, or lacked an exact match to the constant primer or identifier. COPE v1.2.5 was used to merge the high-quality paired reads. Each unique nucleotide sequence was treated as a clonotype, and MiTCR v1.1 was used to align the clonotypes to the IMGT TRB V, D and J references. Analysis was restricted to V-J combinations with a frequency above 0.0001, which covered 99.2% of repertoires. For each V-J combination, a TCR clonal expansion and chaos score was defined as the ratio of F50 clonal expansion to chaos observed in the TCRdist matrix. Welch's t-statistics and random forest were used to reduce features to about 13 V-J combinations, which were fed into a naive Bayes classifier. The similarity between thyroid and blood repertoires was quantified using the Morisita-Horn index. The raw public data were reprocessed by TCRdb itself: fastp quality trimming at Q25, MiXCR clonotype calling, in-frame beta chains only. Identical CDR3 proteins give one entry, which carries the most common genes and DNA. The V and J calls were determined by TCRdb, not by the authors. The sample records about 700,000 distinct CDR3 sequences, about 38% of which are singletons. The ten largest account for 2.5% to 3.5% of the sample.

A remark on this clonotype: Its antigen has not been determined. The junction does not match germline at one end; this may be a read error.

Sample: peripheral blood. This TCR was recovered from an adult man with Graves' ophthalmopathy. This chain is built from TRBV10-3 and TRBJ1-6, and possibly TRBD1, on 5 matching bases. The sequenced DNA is TGTGCCAGCAGTGCCGGGACCGGAGGCAATTCACCCCTCCACTTT. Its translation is CASSAGTGGNSPLHF.